The next 8 T cell receptor beta chains were all read from a single sample in a study of blood T cell repertoires in COVID-19. The method was immunoSEQ multiplex PCR; TCRdb's version includes in-frame clones alone and lacks a portion of them. The repertoire holds some 140,000 clones, with under 80% as singletons. The sequencing input was peripheral blood. The receptors were gathered from an older man with acute or convalescent COVID-19.

The chain couples TRBV9 to TRBJ2-1; 9 nucleotides align to TRBD2. Trimming removed 3 bases from V and 3 bases from J; junction bases left unmatched: 4. The CDR3 is made up of 15 amino acids. Germline CDR1 reads SGDLS; CDR2 reads YYNGEE. DNA for the CDR3: TGTGCCAGCAGCGATAGCGGGGGTCGCTACAATGAGCAGTTCTTC. The encoded protein is CASSDSGGRYNEQFF.

The chain couples TRBV12-3 or TRBV12-4 to TRBJ2-5, with D possibly being TRBD2 (5 bases). This CDR3 comprises 11 residues. V lost 6 bases to trimming and J lost 5 bases, with 7 bases between them. CDR3 loop: CASSWEETQYF. The CDR3 nucleotides read TGTGCCAGCAGCTGGGAGGAGACCCAGTACTTC.

The V call is TRBV7-2, the J call TRBJ1-1, with a tentative D call TRBD1 (6 bases). The CDR3 is 14 residues long. In germline, CDR1 is SGHTA, CDR2 FQGNSA. Between the trimmed V and J ends, which lost 3 bases and 2 bases, there was a span of 10 bases. The CDR3 loop reads CASSFGGANTEAFF. As DNA, the CDR3 is TGTGCCAGCAGCTTCGGGGGGGCAAACACTGAAGCTTTCTTT.

V is TRBV3-1 (or the pseudogene TRBV3-2) and J is TRBJ1-2; D is undetermined. V was shortened by 1 base and J by 4 bases, with 10 bases between the two germline ends. Per germline, CDR1 LGHDT and CDR2 YNNKEL (reference sequence). CDR3 length: 14 residues. The CDR3 is CASSQVTASYGYTF. The CDR3 bases are TGTGCCAGCAGCCAAGTTACCGCGAGCTATGGCTACACCTTC.

The chain recombines TRBV2 with TRBJ1-5; D might be TRBD1 (6 bases). Trimming removed 7 bases at V and 4 bases at J, with 17 bases between. Germline lookup yields CDR1 SNHLY and CDR2 FYNNEI. CDR3 length equals 15 residues. CDR3 loop: CASNERGMGNQPQHF. CDR3 coding DNA: TGTGCCAGCAACGAGAGGGGGATGGGGAATCAGCCCCAGCATTTT.

This clone was picked up many times. The J gene is TRBJ2-7, the V gene TRBV27; D is perhaps TRBD1 (6 bases). Trimming left V 4 bases short and J 2 bases short, with 15 bases between. Germline CDR1 MNHEY, CDR2 SMNVEV (reference sequence). CDR3 length equals 15 residues. The CDR3 sequence is CASSSPQGLPYEQYF. CDR3 in DNA: TGTGCCAGCAGTTCCCCTCAGGGGCTTCCCTACGAGCAGTACTTC.

This chain links TRBV5-1 with TRBJ2-3, with TRBD2 as a possible D gene (7 bases). Trimming pared 4 bases from V and 1 base from J, leaving 16 bases between. Germline CDR1 SGHRS, CDR2 YFSETQ. The CDR3 spans 16 residues. The CDR3: CASSPSGGLRTDTQYF. Written as DNA, the CDR3 is TGCGCCAGCAGCCCTTCCGGGGGGCTACGCACAGATACGCAGTATTTT.

The V and J genes are TRBV14 and TRBJ2-3; the D gene is possibly TRBD1 (5 bases). Trimming cost V 7 bases and J 5 bases, with 22 bases left between them. Germline V lookup: CDR1 SGHDN, CDR2 FVKESK. The CDR3 sequence is 16 residues long. CDR3 sequence: CASNTFGQGSGDTQYF. CDR3 coding DNA: TGTGCCAGCAACACCTTCGGGCAGGGCAGTGGAGATACGCAGTATTTT.